This TCR beta chain originates from a study of T-cell reconstitution after alpha-beta-depleted transplantation in children. Unique molecular identifiers were incorporated during preparation of the TCRbeta library. TCRdb ran MiXCR on the PCR reads and lists one entry per CDR3 protein. Of around 380,000 distinct CDR3 sequences listed, approximately 10% were seen once; the top ten hold roughly 5%. Sample: PBMCs from the stem cell graft donor, taken from the stem cell graft. This TCR was sampled from a human donor who donated a stem cell graft to a child with acute myeloid leukemia.

The chain's CDR3 is CATNRGRDNTEAFF. In nucleotides, the CDR3 is TGTGCCACCAACAGGGGGCGCGACAACACTGAAGCTTTCTTT. The chain combines TRBV6-4 with TRBJ1-1; TRBD1 matches 9 bases. The CDR3 sequence is 14 residues long. With V trimmed by 10 bases and J by 2 bases, 8 bases remained unmatched. Germline assignment: CDR1 MRHNA and CDR2 SNTAGT.